This T cell receptor beta chain emerged from a study of OX40 agonist ivuxolimab in advanced cancers. In the study overall: Participants could have had prior anti-PD-1, anti-PD-L1 or anti-CTLA-4 therapy, and approximately 37% had some. Two cutaneous melanoma patients and one hepatocellular carcinoma patient, three in all, had partial responses.

Sequencing was performed with immunoSEQ multiplex PCR; in TCRdb, only in-frame clones are kept and a portion is missing. This sample has 70,000 to 80,000 clones; 70% to 90% occur once, and the top ten carry more than 0.75%. In this sample, this clone turned up a few times. Trimming took off 2 bases at V and 1 base at J, with 4 bases between the two ends. Germline loops: CDR1 MGHDK, CDR2 SYGVNS. The CDR3 loop spans 13 amino acids. This rearrangement joins TRBV25-1 to TRBJ2-3; no clear D gene. The receptor comes from an adult with an advanced solid tumor such as melanoma, head and neck, liver or kidney cancer. The starting material was CD4+ or CD8+ T cells sorted from blood, obtained in a trial of the OX40 agonist ivuxolimab. The DNA for the CDR3 is TGTGCCAGCAGTGAAATGGGCACAGATACGCAGTATTTT. This gives the protein CASSEMGTDTQYF.